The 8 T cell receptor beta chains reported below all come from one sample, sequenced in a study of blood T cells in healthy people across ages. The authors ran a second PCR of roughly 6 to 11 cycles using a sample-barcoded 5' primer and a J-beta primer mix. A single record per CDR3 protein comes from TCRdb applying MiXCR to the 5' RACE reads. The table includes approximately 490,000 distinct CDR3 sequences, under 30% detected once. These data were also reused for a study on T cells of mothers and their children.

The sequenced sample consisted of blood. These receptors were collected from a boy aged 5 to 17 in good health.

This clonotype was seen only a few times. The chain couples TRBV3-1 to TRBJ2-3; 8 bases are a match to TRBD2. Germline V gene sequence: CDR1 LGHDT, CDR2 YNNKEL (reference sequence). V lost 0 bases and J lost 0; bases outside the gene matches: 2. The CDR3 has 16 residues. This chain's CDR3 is CASSQETSGSTDTQYF. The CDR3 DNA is TGTGCCAGCAGCCAAGAAACTAGCGGTAGCACAGATACGCAGTATTTT.

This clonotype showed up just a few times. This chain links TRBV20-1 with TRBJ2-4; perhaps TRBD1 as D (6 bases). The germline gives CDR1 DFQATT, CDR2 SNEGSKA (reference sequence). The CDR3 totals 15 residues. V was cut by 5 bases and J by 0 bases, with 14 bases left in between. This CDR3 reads CSALGQRLAKNIQYF. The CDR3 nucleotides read TGCAGTGCTCTTGGACAGAGACTAGCCAAAAACATTCAGTACTTC.

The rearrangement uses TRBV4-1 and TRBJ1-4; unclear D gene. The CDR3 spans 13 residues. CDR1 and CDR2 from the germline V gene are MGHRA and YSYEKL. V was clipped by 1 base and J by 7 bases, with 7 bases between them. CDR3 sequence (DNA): TGCGCCAGCAGCCAAGCCAGAGGTGAAAAACTGTTTTTT. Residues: CASSQARGEKLFF.

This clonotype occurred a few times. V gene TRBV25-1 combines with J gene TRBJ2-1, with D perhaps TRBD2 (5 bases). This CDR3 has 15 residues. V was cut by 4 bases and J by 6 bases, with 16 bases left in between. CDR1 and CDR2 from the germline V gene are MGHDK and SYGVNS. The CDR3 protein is CASSGLGDPANEQFF. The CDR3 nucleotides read TGTGCCAGCAGTGGGCTGGGAGATCCCGCCAATGAGCAGTTCTTC.

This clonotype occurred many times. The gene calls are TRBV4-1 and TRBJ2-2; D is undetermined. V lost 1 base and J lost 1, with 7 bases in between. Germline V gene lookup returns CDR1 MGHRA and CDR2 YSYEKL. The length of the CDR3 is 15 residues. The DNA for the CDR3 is TGCGCCAGCAGCCAAGCGGCCGGGAACACCGGGGAGCTGTTTTTT. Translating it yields CASSQAAGNTGELFF.

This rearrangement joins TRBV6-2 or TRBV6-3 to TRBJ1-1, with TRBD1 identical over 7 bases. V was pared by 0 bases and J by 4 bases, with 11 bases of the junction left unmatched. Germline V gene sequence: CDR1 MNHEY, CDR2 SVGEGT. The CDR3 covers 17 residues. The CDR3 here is CASSYSKKQGPVTEAFF. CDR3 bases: TGTGCCAGCAGTTACTCTAAGAAACAGGGGCCGGTCACTGAAGCTTTCTTT.

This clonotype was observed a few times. CDR3 protein: CASAGTGPTDTDTQYF. The CDR3 DNA sequence: TGTGCCAGCGCCGGAACTGGACCCACGGACACAGATACGCAGTATTTT. The gene calls are TRBV2 and TRBJ2-3; D remains unclear. Germline values: CDR1 SNHLY, CDR2 FYNNEI. V was clipped by 8 bases and J by 2 bases, with 20 bases between them. The CDR3 contains 16 residues.

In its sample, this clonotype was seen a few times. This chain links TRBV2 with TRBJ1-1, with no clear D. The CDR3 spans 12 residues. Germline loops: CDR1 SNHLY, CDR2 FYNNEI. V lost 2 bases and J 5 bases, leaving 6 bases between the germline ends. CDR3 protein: CASSETRTEAFF. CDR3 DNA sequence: TGTGCCAGCAGTGAAACGAGGACTGAAGCTTTCTTT.